The rows below give T cell receptor beta chains drawn from one sample of a study of T cells in Graves' hyperthyroidism and ophthalmopathy. One entry per CDR3 protein results from TCRdb running MiXCR on the multiplex PCR reads. The sample lists over 500,000 distinct CDR3 sequences, roughly 45% occurring once. Sequenced material: peripheral blood or thyroid tissue (not recorded which). Source of these receptors: an adult woman with Graves' disease, either hyperthyroidism or ophthalmopathy (not recorded which). The CDR3 runs from the conserved cysteine through the conserved F or W. D genes are given only for firm matches.

j_call v_call d_call cdr3_aa
TRBJ1-2 TRBV7-3 . CASSQGTDYGYTF
TRBJ2-7 TRBV2 . CASRGLNYEQYF
TRBJ2-5 TRBV5-1 TRBD2 CASSFGTSGAGETQYF
TRBJ2-7 TRBV7-9 . CASSPPGQPYEQYF
TRBJ2-5 TRBV15 TRBD1 CATSRDRAFQETQYF
TRBJ1-1 TRBV6-5 . CASKIGGPNTEAFF
TRBJ2-3 TRBV11-2 . CASSLGGADTQYF
TRBJ1-1 TRBV3-1 . CASSPWGQNTEAFF
TRBJ2-7 TRBV9 TRBD2 CASSGVLLAGVGEQYF
TRBJ2-7 TRBV20-1 . CSANPNSEEQYF
TRBJ1-1 TRBV3-1 . CASSQEGALSEAFF
TRBJ1-5 TRBV10-3 . CAIKGGAEETQHF
TRBJ2-5 TRBV20-1 TRBD2 CSASLAEGLKTQYF
TRBJ2-2 TRBV11-3 TRBD2 CASSRASGTTTGELFF
TRBJ2-7 TRBV6-1 TRBD1 CASSQGTGPAYEQYF
TRBJ2-5 TRBV2 . CASSAWGTQETQYF
TRBJ1-4 TRBV15 TRBD1 CATSSTGQGREKLFF
TRBJ2-5 TRBV2 . CASSEVRGLRETQYF
TRBJ2-5 TRBV28 . CASSSPGQGRAGGPETQYF
TRBJ1-5 TRBV4-1 . CASSYYSNQPQHF